The 15 T cell receptor beta chains below all came from one sample that was sequenced in a study of T cell responses to AZD1222 COVID-19 vaccine. Only in-frame clones appear in the TCRdb table, and some are missing; sequencing was by immunoSEQ multiplex PCR. The sample contains some 96,000 clones, 88% of which appear only once. The input for sequencing was peripheral blood, taken on day 0 of AZD1222 vaccination. The source is an adult in good health.

The rearrangement links TRBV2 to TRBJ2-5, with TRBD1 matching over 7 bases. Germline V CDR1 and CDR2: SNHLY, FYNNEI. This CDR3 comprises 14 residues. The junction had 5 bases not matched to a gene; V was cut back by 5 bases and J by 2 bases. CDR3 coding DNA: TGTGCCAGCAGTAGGACAGGCTTACAAGAGACCCAGTACTTC. Translated, it gives CASSRTGLQETQYF.

Here the CDR3 reads CASSLEAGGGYTF. CDR3 nucleotide sequence: TGCGCCAGCAGCTTGGAAGCAGGGGGTGGCTACACCTTC. V usage is TRBV5-1 and J usage is TRBJ1-2, with 7 bases matching TRBD1. The germline V gene encodes CDR1 SGHRS and CDR2 YFSETQ. CDR3 length: 13 residues. The junction had 3 bases not matched to a gene; V was cut back by 0 bases and J by 7 bases.

The chain has TRBV7-9 and TRBJ2-6; 10 positions agree with TRBD1. The germline CDR1 and CDR2 sequences are SEHNR and FQNEAQ (reference sequence). CDR3 length: 19 amino acids. V lost 5 bases and J lost 0; bases outside the gene matches: 10. The CDR3 region is CASSEKTGTGASGANVLTF. Written as DNA, the CDR3 is TGTGCCAGCAGCGAGAAAACCGGGACAGGGGCCTCTGGGGCCAACGTCCTGACTTTC.

The CDR3: CASSLGLALREQYF. The CDR3 coding sequence is TGCGCCAGCAGCCTAGGACTAGCGCTGCGCGAGCAGTACTTC. The gene calls are TRBV5-1 and TRBJ2-7, with 9 bases lining up with TRBD2. Germline V gives CDR1 SGHRS, CDR2 YFSETQ. The CDR3 has 14 residues. Losses at the gene ends were 4 bases for V and 6 bases for J; bases not matched to a gene: 8.

In its sample, this clone was seen a few times. The chain combines TRBV3-1 (or the pseudogene TRBV3-2) with TRBJ2-1; D remains unclear. Deletions cut 4 bases from V and 9 bases from J, with 13 bases between. Germline V gene data show CDR1 as LGHDT and CDR2 as YNNKEL (reference sequence). The CDR3 is 13 residues long. The CDR3 DNA is TGTGCCAGCAGCCCGTTTGTTAACGGTGAGCAGTTCTTC. Protein product: CASSPFVNGEQFF.

The genes are TRBV9 and TRBJ1-1; no definite D call. V was pared by 4 bases and J by 2 bases, with 9 bases between. The germline gives CDR1 SGDLS, CDR2 YYNGEE. The CDR3 is 13 amino acids. The CDR3 DNA reads TGTGCCAGCAGCCTAGAAATAAACACTGAAGCTTTCTTT. Its translation: CASSLEINTEAFF.

V and J are TRBV28 and TRBJ1-3, with 7 bases that match TRBD1. The germline V gene encodes CDR1 MDHEN and CDR2 SYDVKM. V trimming: 6 bases; J trimming: 0 bases; junction bases outside the gene matches: 8. The CDR3 is made up of 16 amino acids. The CDR3 DNA sequence: TGTGCCAGCAGGATTACAGGGGCCATCTCTGGAAACACCATATATTTT. Amino acids: CASRITGAISGNTIYF.

The chain is built from TRBV30 and TRBJ2-3, with 8 bases matching TRBD1. This CDR3 has 14 residues. From germline, CDR1 is GTSNPN and CDR2 SVGIG (reference sequence). The junction had 5 bases not matched to a gene; V was cut back by 5 bases and J by 1 base. The DNA of the CDR3 is TGTGCCTGGGGTTCGGGACAGGGCACAGATACGCAGTATTTT. Residues: CAWGSGQGTDTQYF.

The chain has TRBV7-9 and TRBJ2-7; 11 nucleotides match TRBD1. V lost 8 bases to trimming and J lost 5 bases; unmatched junction nucleotides: 20. Germline lookup yields CDR1 SEHNR and CDR2 FQNEAQ (reference sequence). The CDR3 totals 18 residues. CDR3: CASEGSYQAGQGANEQYF. The CDR3 nucleotides read TGTGCCAGCGAAGGGAGTTATCAAGCAGGACAGGGGGCGAACGAGCAGTACTTC.

The chain links TRBV12-2 to TRBJ2-5. TRBV12-2 is designated a pseudogene. The CDR3 extends over 13 amino acids. The CDR3 spells CASRRDRLETQYF. CDR3 sequence (DNA): TGTGCAAGTCGTCGGGACCGCTTAGAGACCCAGTACTTC.

For the CDR3, the DNA is TGTGCCACCAGAAGTACAAAAGGCGGGGGCTACACCTTC. Protein product: CATRSTKGGGYTF. This chain connects TRBV24-1 to TRBJ1-2; D is ambiguous. Germline V gives CDR1 KGHDR, CDR2 SFDVKD. Deletions cut 7 bases from V and 8 bases from J, with 16 bases between. The length of the CDR3 is 13 residues.

This chain joins TRBV15 and TRBJ1-6; no definite D call. Germline V gene sequence: CDR1 LNHNV, CDR2 YYDKDF (reference sequence). Trimming removed 4 bases at V and 5 bases at J, with 9 bases between. The CDR3 is made up of 14 amino acids. The CDR3 coding sequence is TGTGCCACCAGCATAGGCGGAGATAATTCACCCCTCCACTTT. It yields the protein CATSIGGDNSPLHF.

This clone was detected a few times. This chain joins TRBV5-4 and TRBJ2-7; 7 bases fit TRBD1. V shed 5 bases and J 0 bases; nucleotides not matched to a gene: 8. The CDR3 length is 15 residues. Looked up from germline, CDR1 is SGHNT and CDR2 is YYREEE (reference sequence). The CDR3 coding sequence is TGTGCCAGCAGTAATTACGGGACAGCCTCCTACGAGCAGTACTTC. Protein sequence: CASSNYGTASYEQYF.

The chain links TRBV18 to TRBJ2-6, with TRBD2 identical over 9 bases. This CDR3 is built from 19 residues. Germline V gives CDR1 KGHSH, CDR2 LQKENI. V shed 3 bases and J 0 bases; nucleotides not matched to a gene: 9. The CDR3 bases are TGTGCCAGCTCACCCAGACTAGCGGAAGAAGTCTCTGGGGCCAACGTCCTGACTTTC. It translates to CASSPRLAEEVSGANVLTF.

This clone was observed a single time. This sequence joins TRBV28 and TRBJ1-6; the D gene is possibly TRBD1 (6 bases). The CDR3 loop spans 14 amino acids. Germline assignment: CDR1 MDHEN and CDR2 SYDVKM. Between the trimmed V and J ends, which lost 3 bases and 8 bases, there was a span of 11 bases. This CDR3 is CASSLSGDYSPLHF. The CDR3 DNA is TGTGCCAGCAGTTTGTCAGGGGACTATTCACCCCTCCACTTT.